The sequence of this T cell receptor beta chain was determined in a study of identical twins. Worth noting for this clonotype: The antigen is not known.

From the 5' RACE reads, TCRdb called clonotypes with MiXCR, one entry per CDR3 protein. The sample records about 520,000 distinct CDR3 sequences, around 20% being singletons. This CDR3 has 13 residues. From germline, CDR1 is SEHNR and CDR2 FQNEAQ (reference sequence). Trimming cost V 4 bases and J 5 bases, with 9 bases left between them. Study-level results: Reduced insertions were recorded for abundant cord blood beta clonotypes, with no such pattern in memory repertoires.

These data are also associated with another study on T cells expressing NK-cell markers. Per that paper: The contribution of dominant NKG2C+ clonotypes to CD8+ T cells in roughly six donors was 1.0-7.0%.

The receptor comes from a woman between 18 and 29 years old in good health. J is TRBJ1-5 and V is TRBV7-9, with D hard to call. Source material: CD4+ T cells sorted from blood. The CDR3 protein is CASSYSMDQPQHF. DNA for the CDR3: TGTGCCAGCAGCTACAGTATGGATCAGCCCCAGCATTTT.